Each of the 25 T cell receptor beta chains below was sequenced from the same sample in a study of neurological immune-mediated disorders. TCRdb recomputed calls from the 5' RACE reads with MiXCR, one row per CDR3 protein. The sample consists of approximately 38,000 distinct CDR3 sequences, 2% to 3% of them appearing once. Specimen: PBMCs. Receptors were obtained from a man aged 50-59 years with multiple sclerosis.

Points on this clonotype: This CDR3 fails to terminate in the conserved phenylalanine or tryptophan, so it likely reflects a read error. The chain recombines TRBV12-3 or TRBV12-4 with TRBJ2-7, with D uncertain. This CDR3 is 12 amino acids long. Trimming removed 6 bases from V and 3 bases from J, with 9 bases in between. The CDR3 spells CASSPRDYEQYN. The CDR3, as DNA: TGTGCCAGCAGCCCCCGAGACTACGAGCAGTACAAC.

In this sample, this clonotype turned up many times. The chain links TRBV20-1 to TRBJ2-7; TRBD1 is a possible D gene (6 bases). V was cut by 4 bases and J by 3 bases, with 13 bases left in between. The germline V gene has CDR1 DFQATT and CDR2 SNEGSKA (reference sequence). The CDR3 is made up of 13 amino acids. CDR3: CSATRIGGYEQYF. In DNA, the CDR3 is TGCAGTGCTACCAGGATAGGGGGCTACGAGCAGTACTTC.

This clonotype was counted many times. The V and J genes are TRBV18 and TRBJ2-1; the D gene is possibly TRBD1 (5 bases). The CDR3 totals 17 residues. Germline values: CDR1 KGHSH, CDR2 LQKENI. The V end was cut by 6 bases, the J end by 7 bases, with 25 bases between. In DNA form, the CDR3 reads TGTGCCAGCTCCCCCGTTTTATGGGGCGGCAGCACGAATGAGCAGTTCTTC. Its translation: CASSPVLWGGSTNEQFF.

This clonotype was counted at least ten times. The rearrangement uses TRBV7-2 and TRBJ2-1; possible D gene TRBD1, 6 bases. The CDR3 runs to 13 residues. Germline V gene lookup returns CDR1 SGHTA and CDR2 FQGNSA. V lost 3 bases to trimming and J lost 5 bases, with 8 bases between them. Written as DNA, the CDR3 is TGTGCCAGCAGCTTGGACAGAAACAATGAGCAGTTCTTC. Translated: CASSLDRNNEQFF. Looking up the rest from reference TRBV7-2 and TRBJ2-1 gives the full variable domain: GAGVSQSPSNKVTEKGKDVELRCDPISGHTALYWYRQSLGQGLEFLIYFQGNSAPDKSGLPSDRFSAERTGGSVSTLTIQRTQQEDSAVYLCASSLDRNNEQFFGPGTRLTVL.

In this sample, this clonotype turned up many times. This chain joins TRBV6-6 and TRBJ2-5; tentatively, D is TRBD1 (5 bases). The germline V gene encodes CDR1 MNHNY and CDR2 SVGAGI (reference sequence). V lost 0 bases and J 2 bases, leaving 7 bases between the germline ends. The CDR3 is 14 residues long. CDR3 nucleotides: TGTGCCAGCAGTTACTCCCGACAGCAAGAGACCCAGTACTTC. This gives the protein CASSYSRQQETQYF.

This clonotype was observed a handful of times. The rearrangement uses TRBV6-4 and TRBJ1-1; TRBD1 matches 8 bases. Germline assignment: CDR1 MRHNA and CDR2 SNTAGT. CDR3 size: 14 residues. Unmatched junction bases numbered 3, after V lost 2 bases and J lost 4 bases. CDR3 residues: CASSDTDRATEAFF. DNA for the CDR3: TGTGCCAGCAGTGACACGGACAGGGCCACTGAAGCTTTCTTT.

This clonotype was counted only a few times. With a much larger clone just one base away, this may be a read error. A read error is likely, as this CDR3 ends without the conserved phenylalanine or tryptophan. The J gene is TRBJ2-3, the V gene TRBV9; TRBD2 aligns across 11 bases. Germline CDR1 SGDLS, CDR2 YYNGEE. With 3 bases clipped from V and 4 bases from J, the junction kept 7 bases outside the gene matches. This CDR3 has 16 amino acids. The DNA of the CDR3 is TGTGCCAGCAGCGCCACCGGGACTAGCGGTTCAGATACGCAGTATATT. As protein: CASSATGTSGSDTQYI.

This clonotype was recorded at least ten times. This chain links TRBV5-5 with TRBJ2-3, with 11 bases identical to TRBD2. The CDR3 contains 18 residues. From germline, CDR1 is SGHKS and CDR2 YYEKEE (reference sequence). V shed 0 bases and J 3 bases; nucleotides not matched to a gene: 9. CDR3 in DNA: TGTGCCAGCAGCTTGGATCTAGCGGGGGGCCCGAGGACAGATACGCAGTATTTT. It codes for CASSLDLAGGPRTDTQYF.

In this sample, this clonotype turned up a few times. The chain is built from TRBV6-6 and TRBJ2-7; D is tentatively TRBD1 or TRBD2 (5 bases each). The germline V gene has CDR1 MNHNY and CDR2 SVGAGI (reference sequence). There are 14 residues in the CDR3. With 6 bases removed from V and 7 bases from J, the gap between germline ends came to 19 bases. The CDR3 nucleotides read TGTGCCAGCAGCCCCGGGGCAACAAGTCTGGAGCAGTACTTC. Its translation: CASSPGATSLEQYF.

This clonotype was recorded many times. The chain links TRBV20-1 to TRBJ2-1; D call uncertain. This CDR3 is built from 15 residues. The V gene's germline CDR1 is DFQATT and CDR2 SNEGSKA (reference sequence). Trimming removed 1 base from V and 0 bases from J, with 10 bases in between. CDR3 region: CSARAGPSSYNEQFF. In DNA form, the CDR3 reads TGCAGTGCTAGAGCCGGTCCTAGCTCCTACAATGAGCAGTTCTTC.

This clonotype appeared many times. V is TRBV20-1 and J is TRBJ2-7, with 10 bases lining up with TRBD2. The V gene's germline CDR1 is DFQATT and CDR2 SNEGSKA (reference sequence). J was trimmed by 2 bases and V by 3 bases; bases with no gene match: 7. This CDR3 comprises 15 residues. The CDR3 protein is CSASALAGDTYEQYF. For the CDR3, the DNA is TGCAGTGCTAGTGCCCTAGCGGGGGATACCTACGAGCAGTACTTC.

This clonotype occurred many times. This chain connects TRBV5-1 to TRBJ1-2; D remains unclear. CDR3 length equals 14 residues. Per germline, CDR1 SGHRS and CDR2 YFSETQ. V was pared by 0 bases and J by 6 bases, with 12 bases between. CDR3 coding DNA: TGCGCCAGCAGCTTGGCGGCCCTCGGCGATGGCTACACCTTC. Amino acid sequence: CASSLAALGDGYTF. The full variable domain, rest sourced from reference TRBV5-1 and TRBJ1-2, is KAGVTQTPRYLIKTRGQQVTLSCSPISGHRSVSWYQQTPGQGLQFLFEYFSETQRNKGNFPGRFSGRQFSNSRSEMNVSTLELGDSALYLCASSLAALGDGYTFGSGTRLTVV.

There are many counts of this clonotype. The rearrangement links TRBV7-2 to TRBJ1-1; D unclear. CDR1 and CDR2 (germline): SGHTA, FQGNSA. The V gene lost 5 bases and the J gene lost 5 bases, with 12 bases spanning the gap. This CDR3 has 13 amino acids. The CDR3 nucleotides read TGTGCCAGCAGCCCAGTGGGGAGGACTGAAGCTTTCTTT. Its translation is CASSPVGRTEAFF.

This clonotype showed up many times. V is TRBV12-3 or TRBV12-4 and J is TRBJ1-5; TRBD1 agrees at 9 bases. CDR3 length: 14 amino acids. Trimming cost V 6 bases and J 6 bases; bases outside gene matches: 6. The CDR3 spells CASSLTGGGQPQHF. DNA of the CDR3: TGTGCCAGCAGCCTTACAGGGGGCGGTCAGCCCCAGCATTTT.

This clonotype was seen ten or more times. The DNA for the CDR3 is TGCAGTGCTAGATCCGGCTCCTACGAGCAGTACTTC. It is translated as CSARSGSYEQYF. The chain joins TRBV20-1 to TRBJ2-7, with no clear D. This CDR3 comprises 12 residues. Trimming left V 2 bases short and J 0 bases short, with 5 bases between. The germline V gene encodes CDR1 DFQATT and CDR2 SNEGSKA (reference sequence).

This clonotype has at least ten counts. Written as DNA, the CDR3 is TGTGCCAGCAGCCGAAGACTAGCGGGGGAGAACACCGGGGAGCTGTTTTTT. It translates to CASSRRLAGENTGELFF. The chain recombines TRBV7-2 with TRBJ2-2, with TRBD2 matching 12 bases. The junction had 5 bases not matched to a gene; V was cut back by 5 bases and J by 1 base. This CDR3 has 17 residues. The germline V gene encodes CDR1 SGHTA and CDR2 FQGNSA.

The chain uses TRBV4-1 and TRBJ1-2, with 10 bases lining up with TRBD1. CDR1 and CDR2 (germline): MGHRA, YSYEKL. The length of the CDR3 is 16 residues. The trim removed 1 base at V and 6 bases at J, leaving 8 bases unmatched. CDR3 loop: CASSQGPGQGVDGYTF. The CDR3 region has the DNA TGCGCCAGCAGCCAAGGACCAGGACAGGGGGTAGATGGCTACACCTTC.

Regarding this clonotype: As the CDR3 is not closed by the conserved phenylalanine or tryptophan, this likely results from a read error. The J gene is TRBJ1-6, the V gene TRBV6-5, with D uncertain. Trimming removed 0 bases from V and 7 bases from J, with 10 bases in between. Germline V gene lookup returns CDR1 MNHEY and CDR2 SVGAGI. The CDR3 is made up of 15 amino acids. The CDR3 DNA sequence: TGTGCCAGCAGTTACTCTGGCGGGGAAAATTCACCCCTCCACAAT. This gives the protein CASSYSGGENSPLHN.

This clonotype was found many times. The gene calls are TRBV10-2 and TRBJ1-6; D not resolved. V gave up 8 bases and J gave up 4 bases, with 15 bases separating them. CDR1 and CDR2 (germline): WSHSY, SAAADI. The CDR3 has 15 residues. As DNA, the CDR3 is TGCGCCAGCCGGGCGGTGGGGAATTATAATTCACCCCTCCACTTT. Its translation: CASRAVGNYNSPLHF.

This clonotype was found many times. Here the CDR3 DNA reads TGTGCCAGCAGCTTGAGAGGCCGCTTGACAGGGGCCAACGTCCTGACTTTC. It translates to CASSLRGRLTGANVLTF. The chain couples TRBV7-9 to TRBJ2-6; D is undetermined. V shed 3 bases and J shed 4 bases, with 16 bases lying between them. This CDR3 is 17 amino acids long. From germline, CDR1 is SEHNR and CDR2 FQNEAQ (reference sequence).

The sample holds many counts of this clonotype. This sequence joins TRBV5-5 and TRBJ2-2; possible D gene TRBD2, 5 bases. This CDR3 is 14 amino acids long. CDR1 and CDR2 from the germline V gene are SGHKS and YYEKEE (reference sequence). V lost 3 bases and J lost 5, with 11 bases in between. For the CDR3, the DNA is TGTGCCAGCAGCTCCGGGTGGGAGACCGGGGAGCTGTTTTTT. Its protein product is CASSSGWETGELFF.

The gene calls are TRBV12-3 or TRBV12-4 and TRBJ1-2; 8 bases align to TRBD1. Losses at the gene ends were 3 bases for V and 0 bases for J; bases not matched to a gene: 3. The CDR3 runs to 15 residues. The CDR3: CASSLGQETNYGYTF. The CDR3 nucleotides read TGTGCCAGCAGTTTGGGACAGGAAACTAACTATGGCTACACCTTC.

At least ten counts were recorded for this clonotype. This chain links TRBV20-1 with TRBJ2-3; D is ambiguous. The CDR3 spans 12 residues. V was cut by 3 bases and J by 4 bases, with 8 bases left in between. From germline, CDR1 is DFQATT and CDR2 SNEGSKA (reference sequence). The DNA of the CDR3 is TGCAGTGCTAGTCGTGACCCAGATACGCAGTATTTT. Translated, it gives CSASRDPDTQYF.

At least ten counts were recorded for this clonotype. This chain links TRBV5-1 with TRBJ1-2, with a possible D match to TRBD1 (5 bases). Germline CDR1 reads SGHRS; CDR2 reads YFSETQ. Trimming cost V 4 bases and J 8 bases, with 15 bases left between them. This CDR3 contains 13 residues. CDR3 protein: CASSPLQGGGYTF. CDR3 in DNA: TGCGCCAGCAGCCCCCTGCAGGGTGGCGGCTACACCTTC. Full variable domain (remainder filled in from reference TRBV5-1 and TRBJ1-2): KAGVTQTPRYLIKTRGQQVTLSCSPISGHRSVSWYQQTPGQGLQFLFEYFSETQRNKGNFPGRFSGRQFSNSRSEMNVSTLELGDSALYLCASSPLQGGGYTFGSGTRLTVV.

This clonotype was recorded many times. The V gene is TRBV7-8, the J gene TRBJ2-5; 9 nucleotides align to TRBD1. V was pared by 4 bases and J by 5 bases, with 11 bases of the junction left unmatched. Germline V lookup: CDR1 SGHVS, CDR2 FQNEAQ. CDR3 length equals 16 residues. CDR3 coding DNA: TGTGCCAGCAGCTCTTTTTCCGGGACAGGGAGGGAGACCCAGTACTTC. This codes for CASSSFSGTGRETQYF.